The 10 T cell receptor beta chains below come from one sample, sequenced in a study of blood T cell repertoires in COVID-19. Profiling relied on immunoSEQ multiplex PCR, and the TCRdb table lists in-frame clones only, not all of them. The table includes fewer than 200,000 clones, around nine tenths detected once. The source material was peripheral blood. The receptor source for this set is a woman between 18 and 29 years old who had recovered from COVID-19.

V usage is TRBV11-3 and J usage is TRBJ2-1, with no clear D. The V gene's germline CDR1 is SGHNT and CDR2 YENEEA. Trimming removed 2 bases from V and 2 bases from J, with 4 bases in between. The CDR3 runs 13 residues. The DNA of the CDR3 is TGTGCCAGCAGCTTACGTCCCTACAATGAGCAGTTCTTC. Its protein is CASSLRPYNEQFF.

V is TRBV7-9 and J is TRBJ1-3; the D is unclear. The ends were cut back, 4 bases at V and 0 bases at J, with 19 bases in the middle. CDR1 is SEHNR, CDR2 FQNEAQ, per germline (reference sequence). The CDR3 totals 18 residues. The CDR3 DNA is TGTGCCAGCAGCTCGACACACCTTACCGGTTTCTCTGGAAACACCATATATTTT. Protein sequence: CASSSTHLTGFSGNTIYF.

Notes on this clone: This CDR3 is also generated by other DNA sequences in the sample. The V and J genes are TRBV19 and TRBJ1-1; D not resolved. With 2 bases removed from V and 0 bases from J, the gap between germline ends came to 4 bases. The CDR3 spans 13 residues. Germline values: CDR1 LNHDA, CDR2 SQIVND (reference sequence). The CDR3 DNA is TGTGCCAGTAGTATATCAATGAACACTGAAGCTTTCTTT. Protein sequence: CASSISMNTEAFF.

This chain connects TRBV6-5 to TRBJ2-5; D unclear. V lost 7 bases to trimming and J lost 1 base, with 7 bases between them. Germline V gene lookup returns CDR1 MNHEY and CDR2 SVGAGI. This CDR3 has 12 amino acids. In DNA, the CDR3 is TGTGCCAGCAATACACCCCAAGAGACCCAGTACTTC. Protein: CASNTPQETQYF.

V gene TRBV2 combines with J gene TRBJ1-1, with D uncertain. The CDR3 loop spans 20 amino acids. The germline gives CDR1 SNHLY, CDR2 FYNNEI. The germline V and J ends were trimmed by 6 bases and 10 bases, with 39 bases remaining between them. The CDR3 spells CASRYRLPIDSAFPYRGAFF. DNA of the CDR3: TGTGCCAGCAGATACCGGCTTCCCATCGATTCGGCGTTTCCGTATCGGGGAGCTTTCTTT.

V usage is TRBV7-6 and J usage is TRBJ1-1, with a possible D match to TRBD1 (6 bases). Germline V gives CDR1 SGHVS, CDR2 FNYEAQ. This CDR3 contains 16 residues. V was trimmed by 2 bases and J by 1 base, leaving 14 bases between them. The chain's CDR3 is CASSLLAQGRNTEAFF. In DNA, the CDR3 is TGTGCCAGCAGCTTACTCGCGCAGGGGCGGAACACTGAAGCTTTCTTT.

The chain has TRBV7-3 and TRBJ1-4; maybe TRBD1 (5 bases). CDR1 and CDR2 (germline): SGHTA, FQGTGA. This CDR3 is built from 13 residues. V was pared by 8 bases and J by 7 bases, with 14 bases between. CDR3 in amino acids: CASQGRVGEKLFF. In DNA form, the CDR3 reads TGTGCCAGCCAGGGCAGGGTTGGTGAAAAACTGTTTTTT.

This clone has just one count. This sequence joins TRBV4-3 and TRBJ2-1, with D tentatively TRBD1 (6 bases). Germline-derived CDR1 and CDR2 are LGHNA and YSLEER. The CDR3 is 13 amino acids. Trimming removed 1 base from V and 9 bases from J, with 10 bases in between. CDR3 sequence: CASSQVTGSEQFF. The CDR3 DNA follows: TGCGCCAGCAGCCAAGTTACAGGGAGTGAGCAGTTCTTC.

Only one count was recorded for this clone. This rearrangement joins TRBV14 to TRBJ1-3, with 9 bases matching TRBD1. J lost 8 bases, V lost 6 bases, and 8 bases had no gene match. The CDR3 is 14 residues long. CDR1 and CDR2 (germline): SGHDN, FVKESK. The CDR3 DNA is TGTGCCAGCAGTCTGGGACAGGGTCGTTACACCATATATTTT. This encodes CASSLGQGRYTIYF. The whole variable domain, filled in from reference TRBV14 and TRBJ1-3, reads EAGVTQFPSHSVIEKGQTVTLRCDPISGHDNLYWYRRVMGKEIKFLLHFVKESKQDESGMPNNRFLAERTGGTYSTLKVQPAELEDSGVYFCASSLGQGRYTIYFGEGSWLTVV.

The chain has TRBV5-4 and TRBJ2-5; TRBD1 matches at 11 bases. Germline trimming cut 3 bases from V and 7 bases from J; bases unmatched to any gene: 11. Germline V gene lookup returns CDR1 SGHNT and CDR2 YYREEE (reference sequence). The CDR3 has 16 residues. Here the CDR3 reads CASSSLGQGGSWTQYF. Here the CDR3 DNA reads TGTGCCAGCAGCTCACTGGGACAGGGGGGCTCCTGGACCCAGTACTTC. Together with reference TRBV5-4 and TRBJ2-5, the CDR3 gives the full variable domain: ETGVTQSPTHLIKTRGQQVTLRCSSQSGHNTVSWYQQALGQGPQFIFQYYREEENGRGNFPPRFSGLQFPNYSSELNVNALELDDSALYLCASSSLGQGGSWTQYFGPGTRLLVL.